Listed below are T cell receptor beta chains from one sample, sequenced in a study of blood T cell repertoires in COVID-19. Sequenced by immunoSEQ multiplex PCR; TCRdb stores in-frame clones only, minus some. Seen here are just over 250,000 clones, about 87% observed once, and the top ten hold under 2.5%. Sequencing was carried out using peripheral blood. The receptors come from a woman aged 50 to 60 with acute or convalescent COVID-19. Both conserved end residues are part of each CDR3. The D gene is left open where the match is weak. A clone size is listed for some rows: how often the clone was seen (once, few, many), or a class if it is expanded.

TRBV2	TRBJ2-7	TRBD1	.	TGTGCCGGAGGACAGGTGCGTACCTACGAGCAGTACTTC	CAGGQVRTYEQYF
TRBV19	TRBJ1-2	.	.	TGTGCCAGTAGTATAGAGCCAGGGAACTATGGCTACACCTTC	CASSIEPGNYGYTF
TRBV18	TRBJ2-3	TRBD2	.	TGTGCCAGCTCACCAAGAGCGGGAGTAGTGAATACGCAGTATTTT	CASSPRAGVVNTQYF
TRBV18	TRBJ1-2	.	.	TGTGCCAGCTCACCGGACAGCAACTATGGCTACACCTTC	CASSPDSNYGYTF
TRBV6-2/TRBV6-3	TRBJ2-1	.	.	TGTGCCAGCAGTTACTTACTAGGGGGCTCCTACAATGAGCAGTTCTTC	CASSYLLGGSYNEQFF
TRBV27	TRBJ2-7	TRBD1	many	TGTGCCAGCAGTTTATGGGACAGGGTCACCTACGAGCAGTACTTC	CASSLWDRVTYEQYF
TRBV30	TRBJ1-3	TRBD1	.	TGTGCCGGGAACGGACAGGGAGCTGGAAACACCATATATTTT	CAGNGQGAGNTIYF
TRBV5-4	TRBJ1-5	.	.	TGTGCCAGCAGCCCCGGAGCCGGCTTTAGCAATCAGCCCCAGCATTTT	CASSPGAGFSNQPQHF
TRBV7-3	TRBJ2-5	.	.	TGTGCCAGCAGCAGTACCGGGACAAAGCAAGAGACCCAGTACTTC	CASSSTGTKQETQYF
TRBV28	TRBJ1-5	TRBD1	.	TGTGCCAGCAGTCCGAGGACAGGGGCCAATCAGCCCCAGCATTTT	CASSPRTGANQPQHF
TRBV7-2	TRBJ2-3	TRBD2	.	TGTGCCAGCAGCTCCGCCATTAGCGGGTACACAGATACGCAGTATTTT	CASSSAISGYTDTQYF
TRBV5-1	TRBJ2-7	TRBD1	.	TGCGCCAGCAGCGCCACCGGGACAGGACTTTCCTCCTGGCCCGAGCAGTACTTC	CASSATGTGLSSWPEQYF
TRBV7-9	TRBJ2-1	TRBD2	once	TGTGCCAGCAGCCCCGGACTAGCGGGAGAAGTTGAGCAGTTCTTC	CASSPGLAGEVEQFF
TRBV9	TRBJ1-4	.	.	TGTGCCAGCAGCCAGACAGCAACTAATGAAAAACTGTTTTTT	CASSQTATNEKLFF
TRBV5-1	TRBJ2-7	TRBD2	once	TGCGCCAGCAGCTACGGTAGCGGGAGCTCCTACGAGCAGTACTTC	CASSYGSGSSYEQYF
TRBV19	TRBJ1-1	TRBD1	.	TGTGCCAGTAGTACACCGACGGACAGGGGGCCCACTGAAGCTTTCTTT	CASSTPTDRGPTEAFF
TRBV6-2/TRBV6-3	TRBJ2-7	.	.	TGTGCCAGCAGTTACTCTCGGGTGGCTTCAGCACTCTACGAGCAGTACTTC	CASSYSRVASALYEQYF
TRBV2	TRBJ2-5	TRBD1	.	TGTGCCAGCACCCCGAGACAGGGCCGGGAGACCCAGTACTTC	CASTPRQGRETQYF
TRBV9	TRBJ2-1	TRBD1	.	TGTGCCAGCAGCCAGGGACAGGGTCTCAATGAGCAGTTCTTC	CASSQGQGLNEQFF
TRBV5-1	TRBJ1-1	.	few	TGCGCCAGCAGACGGGGGGACCTAGGGAACACTGAAGCTTTCTTT	CASRRGDLGNTEAFF
TRBV18	TRBJ2-7	TRBD2	.	TGTGCCAGCTCACCACCTGGGACTAGCGGGATCGGCGAGCAGTACTTC	CASSPPGTSGIGEQYF
TRBV19	TRBJ1-3	.	.	TGTGCCAGTAGTTCAACAGGTCGTAGCTCTGGAAACACCATATATTTT	CASSSTGRSSGNTIYF
TRBV3-1/TRBV3-2	TRBJ2-3	TRBD2	.	TGTGCCAGCAGCCAACAGTATAGCGGGAGGCAATCAGATACGCAGTATTTT	CASSQQYSGRQSDTQYF
TRBV28	TRBJ2-7	TRBD1	.	TGTGCCAGCAGTACCCTTGCCCTGGGACAGCGCCTTGCCTACGAGCAGTACTTC	CASSTLALGQRLAYEQYF
TRBV5-1	TRBJ1-2	TRBD1	once	TGCGCCAGCAGAACCACAGGGGCCTATGGCTACACCTTC	CASRTTGAYGYTF
TRBV4-3	TRBJ1-1	TRBD1	.	TGCGCCAGCAGCCAGGCCACCGGGACAGGGAGGCGGTTAAATACTGAAGCTTTCTTT	CASSQATGTGRRLNTEAFF
TRBV5-1	TRBJ2-5	TRBD1	.	TGCGCCAGCACCATGCGGCAGGGGGCACAAGAGACCCAGTACTTC	CASTMRQGAQETQYF
TRBV9	TRBJ2-6	.	once	TGTGCCAGCAGCGTAATAGGGGCTGGGGCCAACGTCCTGACTTTC	CASSVIGAGANVLTF
TRBV4-3	TRBJ1-2	TRBD1	.	TGCGCCAGCAGCCGAACCTCCGGGACAGGGGGCGCGGGGTATGGCTACACCTTC	CASSRTSGTGGAGYGYTF
TRBV2	TRBJ2-1	TRBD2	once	TGTGCCAGCAGGACCGGGACTAGCGGGATTGGTGAGCAGTTCTTC	CASRTGTSGIGEQFF
TRBV24-1	TRBJ1-2	TRBD1	.	TGTGCCACCAGTGACCCGACAGGGAGAGCTAACTATGGCTACACCTTC	CATSDPTGRANYGYTF
TRBV7-9	TRBJ2-7	TRBD1	.	TGTGCCAGCAGCCCAACAGGGGCCGTCCACGAGCAGTACTTC	CASSPTGAVHEQYF
TRBV27	TRBJ1-4	.	.	TGTGCCAGCAGTTCCCGGGACAATCCTGAAAAACTGTTTTTT	CASSSRDNPEKLFF
TRBV27	TRBJ1-4	TRBD1	.	TGTGCCAGCAGTACCCGACAGGGGGGCGAAAAACTGTTTTTT	CASSTRQGGEKLFF
TRBV24-1	TRBJ1-3	TRBD1	.	TGTGCCCCCAATGGGGGACAGAATACAAACACCATATATTTT	CAPNGGQNTNTIYF
TRBV3-1/TRBV3-2	TRBJ2-7	.	.	TGTGCCAGCAGCCAATCGGGGTACGAGCAGTACTTC	CASSQSGYEQYF
TRBV4-3	TRBJ2-7	TRBD1	.	TGCGCCAGCAGCCAGGGGGGGGACAGGGGGTACGAGCAGTACTTC	CASSQGGDRGYEQYF
TRBV7-9	TRBJ2-3	.	.	TGTGCCAGCAGCTTTGGCGATCCCTCTTCGGGTACGCAGTATTTT	CASSFGDPSSGTQYF
TRBV7-3	TRBJ2-2	TRBD1	.	TGTGCCAGCAGCAGAGGACCCACAGGGGGCCCGGGGGAGCTGTTTTTT	CASSRGPTGGPGELFF
TRBV4-3	TRBJ1-4	.	.	TGCGCCAGCAGCCGGGCGGGGGCAACTAATGAAAAACTGTTTTTT	CASSRAGATNEKLFF
TRBV24-1	TRBJ1-5	TRBD1	.	TGTGCCACCAGTGACACCGGGACAGGGAGCAATCAGCCCCAGCATTTT	CATSDTGTGSNQPQHF
TRBV2	TRBJ2-2	TRBD1	.	TGTGCCAGCAGTGAACAGGGGGTGACCGGGGAGCTGTTTTTT	CASSEQGVTGELFF